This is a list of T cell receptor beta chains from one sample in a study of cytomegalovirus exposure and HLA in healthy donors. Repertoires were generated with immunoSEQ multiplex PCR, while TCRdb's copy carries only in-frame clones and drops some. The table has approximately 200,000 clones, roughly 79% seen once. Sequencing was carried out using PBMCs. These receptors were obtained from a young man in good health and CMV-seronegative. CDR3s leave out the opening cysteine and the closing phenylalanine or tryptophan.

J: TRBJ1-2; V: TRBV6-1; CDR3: ASTSVYGYT
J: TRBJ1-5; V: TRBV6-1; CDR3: ASSARRGSEPQH
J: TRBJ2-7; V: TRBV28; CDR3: ASNERWDRYYEQY
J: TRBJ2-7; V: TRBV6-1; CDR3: ASSEALLAHSYEQY
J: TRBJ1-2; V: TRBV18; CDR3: ASSPIRTGQYGYT
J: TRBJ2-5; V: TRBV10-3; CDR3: ASRQGVETQY
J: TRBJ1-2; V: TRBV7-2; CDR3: ASSLAWTGGYGYT
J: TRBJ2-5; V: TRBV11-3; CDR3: ASSHHGQRQETQY
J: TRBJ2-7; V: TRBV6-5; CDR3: ATSTLGQRVYEQY
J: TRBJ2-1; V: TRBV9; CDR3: ASSVSGSNSYNEQF
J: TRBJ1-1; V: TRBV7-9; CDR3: ASSSGQGVDTEAF
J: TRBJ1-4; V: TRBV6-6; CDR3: ASSFSRTAANEKLF
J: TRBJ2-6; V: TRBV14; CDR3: ASSQGRTTGANVLT
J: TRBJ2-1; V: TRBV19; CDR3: ASSSGGISYNEQF
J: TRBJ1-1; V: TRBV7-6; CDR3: ASSLAQTGENTEAF
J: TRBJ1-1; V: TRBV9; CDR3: ASSARQGANTEAF
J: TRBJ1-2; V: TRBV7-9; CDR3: ASSPTGTEETSYT
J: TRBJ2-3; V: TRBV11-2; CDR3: ASTRSGDTQY
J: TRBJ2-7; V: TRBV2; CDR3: ASTQESGRTYEQY
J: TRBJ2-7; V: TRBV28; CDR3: ASSLLGQGVYEQY
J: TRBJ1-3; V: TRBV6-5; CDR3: ASSYNQGYSGNTIY
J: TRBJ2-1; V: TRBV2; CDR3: ASRLDFPSSYNEQF
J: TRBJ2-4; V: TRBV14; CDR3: ASSQDSQGWKNIQY
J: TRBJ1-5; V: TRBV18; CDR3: ASSPLAGLNQPQH
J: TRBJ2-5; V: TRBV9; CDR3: ASSVGTGRETQY
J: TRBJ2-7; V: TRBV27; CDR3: ASSLDSTTYEQY
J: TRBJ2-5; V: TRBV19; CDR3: ASSALQGVQETQY
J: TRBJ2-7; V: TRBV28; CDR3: ASSLDQGSYEQY
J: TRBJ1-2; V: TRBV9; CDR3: ASSVSGTGEGYGYT
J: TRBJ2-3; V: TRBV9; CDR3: ASSVGVLASSTDTQY
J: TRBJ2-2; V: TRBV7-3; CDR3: ASSSIPGTSGRMAGELF
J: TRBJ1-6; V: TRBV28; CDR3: ASNSVYNSPLH
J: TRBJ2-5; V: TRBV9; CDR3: ASSVDGGRQETQY
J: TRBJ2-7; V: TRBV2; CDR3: ASRTGTYAEEQY
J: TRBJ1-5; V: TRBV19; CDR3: ASSRQGDNQPQH
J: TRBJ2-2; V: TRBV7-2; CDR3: ASSLRPASGSRDGELF